A single sample is the source of the 2 T cell receptor beta chains below, sequenced in a study of cytomegalovirus exposure and HLA in healthy donors. Researchers ran the PCR with 60 Vbeta and 13 Jbeta primers. Sequencing was performed with immunoSEQ multiplex PCR; in TCRdb, only in-frame clones are kept and a portion is missing. The table lists 200,000 to 250,000 clones, around 80% of them singletons. The sample taken for sequencing was PBMCs. These receptors were collected from a woman aged 55-70 years in good health and CMV-seropositive.

The genes are TRBV5-1 and TRBJ1-1; TRBD1 matches at 8 bases. Trimming removed 7 bases from V and 11 bases from J; junction bases left unmatched: 10. Germline assignment: CDR1 SGHRS and CDR2 YFSETQ. This CDR3 is 12 amino acids long. The CDR3 protein is CASGPLQGGAFF. The CDR3 coding sequence is TGCGCCAGCGGCCCCTTACAGGGGGGTGCTTTCTTT. Filled out from reference TRBV5-1 and TRBJ1-1, the complete variable domain reads KAGVTQTPRYLIKTRGQQVTLSCSPISGHRSVSWYQQTPGQGLQFLFEYFSETQRNKGNFPGRFSGRQFSNSRSEMNVSTLELGDSALYLCASGPLQGGAFFGQGTRLTVV.

The gene calls are TRBV6-5 and TRBJ1-1; 10 bases match TRBD1. In germline, CDR1 is MNHEY, CDR2 SVGAGI. Trimming at V came to 10 bases and at J to 6 bases, leaving 8 bases not matched to a gene. CDR3 length: 13 amino acids. CDR3 region: CATRDRGFAEAFF. The DNA for the CDR3 is TGTGCCACCAGGGACAGGGGCTTTGCTGAAGCTTTCTTT.